This T cell receptor beta chain was documented in a study of identifying expanded T cells in peripheral blood. No infections or other immune events were documented during collection. Trimming took 3 bases from V and 5 from J; bases not matched to a gene: 9. In germline, CDR1 is SGHTS, CDR2 YDEGEE. The CDR3 contains 15 residues. The data were produced by immunoSEQ multiplex PCR, yet TCRdb's version contains in-frame clones alone and is incomplete. The profile shows 100,000 to 150,000 clones, 75% to 90% of them singletons. This TCR came from a person aged 18 to 70 in good health. Specimen: blood. This rearrangement joins TRBV5-8 to TRBJ2-3, with TRBD1 matching over 7 bases. The CDR3 loop is CASSSPWTGGDTQYF. Written as DNA, the CDR3 is TGTGCCAGCAGCTCACCCTGGACAGGCGGAGATACGCAGTATTTT.